This TCR beta chain came from a study of Ad26.COV2.S vaccination and SARS-CoV-2 variants. Study conclusions and caveats: Total T cell responses were possibly underestimated by TCR breadth and depth analyses.

Treatment indicated: around 19 received Ad26.COV2.S at low or high dose, single or two shots; about 5 received placebo; per-sample allocation not given. Specimens were obtained on day 63 following the first vaccine or placebo injection. Turning to this clone: The antigen remains unidentified.

The CDR3 contains 13 residues. Germline V gene data show CDR1 as WNHNN and CDR2 as SYGVQD (reference sequence). V dropped 7 bases and J dropped 5 bases, with 14 bases sitting between them. Assay used: immunoSEQ multiplex PCR; TCRdb lists only in-frame clones, some missing. The data contain over 200,000 clones, approximately 90% of them singletons. This receptor was obtained from a person between 18 and 59 years old who received the Ad26.COV2.S COVID-19 vaccine or a placebo. V gene TRBV10-1 combines with J gene TRBJ2-5; TRBD1 might be the D (6 bases). The sequenced sample was peripheral blood, obtained in a trial of Ad26.COV2.S vaccine versus placebo. The CDR3 sequence is CASTQGFGETQYF. In nucleotides, the CDR3 is TGCGCCAGCACACAGGGTTTTGGCGAGACCCAGTACTTC.